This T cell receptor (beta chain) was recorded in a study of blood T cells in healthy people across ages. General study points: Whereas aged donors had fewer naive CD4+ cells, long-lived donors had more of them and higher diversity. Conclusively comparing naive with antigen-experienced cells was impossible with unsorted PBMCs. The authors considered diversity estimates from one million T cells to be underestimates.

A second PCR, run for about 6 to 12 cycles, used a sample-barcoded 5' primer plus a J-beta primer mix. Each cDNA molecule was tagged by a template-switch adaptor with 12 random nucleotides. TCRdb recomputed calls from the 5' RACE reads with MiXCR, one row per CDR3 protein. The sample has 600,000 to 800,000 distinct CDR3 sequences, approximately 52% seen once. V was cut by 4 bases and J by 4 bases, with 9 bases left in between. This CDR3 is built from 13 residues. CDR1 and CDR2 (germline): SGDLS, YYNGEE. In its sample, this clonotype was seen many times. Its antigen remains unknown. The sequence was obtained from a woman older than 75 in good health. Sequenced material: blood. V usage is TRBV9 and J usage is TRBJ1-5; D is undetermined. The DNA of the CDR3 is TGTGCCAGCAGCCCCACTCCTAATCAGCCCCAGCATTTT. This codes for CASSPTPNQPQHF.